One and the same sample provided the 24 T cell receptor beta chains below, sequenced in a study of blood T cell repertoires in COVID-19 (dated by TCRdb to 2020 to 2021). The library was obtained by the immunoSEQ multiplex PCR assay. TCRdb provides this immuneACCESS table in a form limited to in-frame rearrangements. Some clones are lacking; in checked studies, under half of them reflect an unresolved V gene, and why the rest are absent is not known. The sample table lists roughly 290,000 clones, about 80% of them with a count of one. The ten most abundant clones make up more than 15% of the sample. The sequenced sample was peripheral blood. These receptors all come from a person aged 65-85 years with COVID-19, enrolled during active disease.

The gene calls are TRBV5-1 and TRBJ1-3; maybe TRBD1 (6 bases). Germline loops: CDR1 SGHRS, CDR2 YFSETQ. V was clipped by 5 bases and J by 0 bases, with 12 bases between them. The CDR3 extends over 15 amino acids. CDR3 in amino acids: CASRQSGVSGNTIYF. The CDR3 nucleotides are TGCGCCAGCAGGCAATCAGGGGTCTCTGGAAACACCATATATTTT.

The chain is built from TRBV4-1 and TRBJ2-7; D gene uncertain. CDR3 length equals 13 residues. Trimming pared 1 base from V and 6 bases from J, leaving 10 bases between. Germline loops: CDR1 MGHRA, CDR2 YSYEKL. In DNA, the CDR3 is TGCGCCAGCAGCCAAGGGTCGGTAGCCGAGCAGTACTTC. Protein product: CASSQGSVAEQYF.

The V call is TRBV29-1, the J call TRBJ2-1; TRBD2 agrees at 16 bases. V gave up 5 bases and J gave up 7 bases; unmatched junction bases: 11. In germline, CDR1 is SQVTM, CDR2 ANQGSEA. This CDR3 has 17 residues. The CDR3 region has the DNA TGCAGCGTTCGACCGGGACTAGCGGGAGGGCGGGGTAATGAGCAGTTCTTC. This sequence encodes CSVRPGLAGGRGNEQFF.

The chain has TRBV28 and TRBJ2-1, with a tentative D call TRBD2 (5 bases). This CDR3 has 18 residues. Germline CDR1 and CDR2: MDHEN and SYDVKM. V dropped 1 base and J dropped 9 bases, with 25 bases sitting between them. Here the CDR3 reads CASSLSGRSVGEWGEQFF. In DNA form, the CDR3 reads TGTGCCAGCAGTTTATCTGGACGATCCGTTGGGGAGTGGGGTGAGCAGTTCTTC. Together with reference TRBV28 and TRBJ2-1, the CDR3 gives the full variable domain: DVKVTQSSRYLVKRTGEKVFLECVQDMDHENMFWYRQDPGLGLRLIYFSYDVKMKEKGDIPEGYSVSREKKERFSLILESASTNQTSMYLCASSLSGRSVGEWGEQFFGPGTRLTVL.

The chain carries TRBV7-8 and TRBJ1-1; 8 bases agree with TRBD1. CDR3 size: 17 residues. Germline V gene data show CDR1 as SGHVS and CDR2 as FQNEAQ. The V and J ends lost 1 base and 6 bases, in that order; junction bases with no gene match: 13. The CDR3 sequence is CASSLERVRTGRSEAFF. CDR3 in DNA: TGTGCCAGCAGCTTAGAGAGGGTGCGGACAGGGCGGTCTGAAGCTTTCTTT.

V gene TRBV10-3 combines with J gene TRBJ1-1, with a tentative D call TRBD1 (5 bases). This CDR3 is 14 amino acids long. The germline V and J ends were trimmed by 8 bases and 0 bases, with 13 bases remaining between them. Germline CDR1 is ENHRY and CDR2 is SYGVKD. As DNA, the CDR3 is TGTGCCATCCGGGACTTAGTCATGAACACTGAAGCTTTCTTT. Its protein is CAIRDLVMNTEAFF.

The chain is built from TRBV5-5 and TRBJ1-6; no definite D call. The germline gives CDR1 SGHKS, CDR2 YYEKEE (reference sequence). CDR3 length: 15 amino acids. Trimming took off 1 base at V and 0 bases at J, with 5 bases between the two ends. This CDR3 is CASSLLSSYNSPLHF. CDR3 nucleotide sequence: TGTGCCAGCAGCTTGCTAAGCTCCTATAATTCACCCCTCCACTTT.

V gene TRBV9 combines with J gene TRBJ1-1, with 11 bases aligning to TRBD1. V lost 5 bases and J lost 3; bases outside the gene matches: 3. The germline CDR1 and CDR2 sequences are SGDLS and YYNGEE. The CDR3 runs 14 residues. This CDR3 reads CASSRGQGDTEAFF. The CDR3 region has the DNA TGTGCCAGCAGTAGGGGACAGGGGGACACTGAAGCTTTCTTT.

This clone was seen many times. The rearrangement links TRBV7-2 to TRBJ1-1; D is uncertain. V lost 1 base, J lost 6 bases, and 15 bases lay in between. The CDR3 is made up of 15 amino acids. Germline V lookup: CDR1 SGHTA, CDR2 FQGNSA. The CDR3 loop reads CASSLVSTRFPEAFF. CDR3 nucleotides: TGTGCCAGCAGCTTAGTCAGTACCCGCTTCCCTGAAGCTTTCTTT.

This chain joins TRBV7-2 and TRBJ1-1, with a weak D call TRBD1 (6 bases). The germline CDR1 and CDR2 sequences are SGHTA and FQGNSA. V shed 2 bases and J shed 4 bases, with 11 bases lying between them. The CDR3 length is 14 residues. CDR3 bases: TGTGCCAGCAGCTTAAGGGAGGGGGGCACTGAAGCTTTCTTT. Protein sequence: CASSLREGGTEAFF.

This clone came up once. One junction end does not reproduce the germline sequence, and a read error may be involved. The V and J genes are TRBV11-2 and TRBJ2-7, with a tentative D call TRBD1 (6 bases). Per the germline V gene, CDR1 is SGHAT and CDR2 is FQNNGV. The CDR3 length is 14 residues. The CDR3 bases are TGTGCCAGCAGCTTAACCGACAGGTCCTACGAACAGTACTTC. This translates into CASSLTDRSYEQYF.

The rearrangement uses TRBV5-5 and TRBJ2-1; 7 nucleotides line up with TRBD1. The V gene's germline CDR1 is SGHKS and CDR2 YYEKEE (reference sequence). V was pared by 4 bases and J by 9 bases, with 13 bases of the junction left unmatched. The CDR3 totals 15 residues. CDR3 coding DNA: TGTGCCAGCAGCGAGGTTTTTGCCCCAGGGGGTGAGCAGTTCTTC. It specifies CASSEVFAPGGEQFF.

A single count supports this clone. The genes are TRBV30 and TRBJ1-6, with 7 bases fitting TRBD1. The CDR3 covers 16 residues. V shed 0 bases and J 9 bases; nucleotides not matched to a gene: 11. The germline V gene encodes CDR1 GTSNPN and CDR2 SVGIG (reference sequence). The CDR3: CAWSVLRTGLISPLHF. In DNA, the CDR3 is TGTGCCTGGAGTGTACTTAGGACAGGTCTGATTTCACCCCTCCACTTT.

This rearrangement joins TRBV7-2 to TRBJ1-2; D is unclear. V was pared by 6 bases and J by 4 bases, with 6 bases between. CDR3 length: 11 residues. The V gene's germline CDR1 is SGHTA and CDR2 FQGNSA. The CDR3 coding sequence is TGTGCCAGCAGTCAAATCTATGGCTACACCTTC. Translating gives CASSQIYGYTF.

The V and J genes are TRBV6-5 and TRBJ2-7, with D unclear. Deletions cut 1 base from V and 1 base from J, with 8 bases between. This CDR3 has 14 residues. From germline, CDR1 is MNHEY and CDR2 SVGAGI. The chain's CDR3 is CASSYLGLSYEQYF. CDR3 bases: TGTGCCAGCAGTTACTTGGGCCTTTCCTACGAGCAGTACTTC.

CDR3 DNA sequence: TGTGCCCGGGGCGGAGCTCAAGTAGCTAACTATGGCTACACCTTC. Encoded protein: CARGGAQVANYGYTF. This chain joins TRBV30 and TRBJ1-2, with D perhaps TRBD1 (5 bases). The CDR3 has 15 amino acids. CDR1 and CDR2 from the germline V gene are GTSNPN and SVGIG (reference sequence). V lost 8 bases and J 0 bases, leaving 19 bases between the germline ends. The full variable domain, completed using reference TRBV30 and TRBJ1-2, is SQTIHQWPATLVQPVGSPLSLECTVEGTSNPNLYWYRQAAGRGLQLLFYSVGIGQISSEVPQNLSASRPQDRQFILSSKKLLLSDSGFYLCARGGAQVANYGYTFGSGTRLTVV.

V gene TRBV11-1 combines with J gene TRBJ1-4; a weak D match, TRBD1 (5 bases). This CDR3 region has 12 residues. The germline V and J ends were trimmed by 4 bases and 8 bases, with 8 bases remaining between them. Germline V CDR1 and CDR2: SGHAT, FQDESV (reference sequence). The chain's CDR3 is CASSSTEEKLFF. CDR3 sequence (DNA): TGTGCCAGCAGCTCGACAGAAGAAAAACTGTTTTTT.

The chain is built from TRBV5-3 and TRBJ1-1; D not certain. TRBV5-3 is filed as an ORF, its function uncertain. V was cut by 3 bases and J by 6 bases, with 18 bases left in between. There are 15 residues in the CDR3. CDR3 bases: TGTGCCAGAAGCTGGAGGAGGGAGGTGCCGGCTGAAGCTTTCTTT. This sequence encodes CARSWRREVPAEAFF.

This clone was detected a few times. The J gene is TRBJ2-7, the V gene TRBV4-3; 12 bases align to TRBD2. CDR1 is LGHNA and CDR2 is YSLEER in the germline V gene. The CDR3 has 15 amino acids. After removal of 1 base from V and 7 bases from J, the junction contained 5 bases not matched to a gene. The CDR3 loop is CASSQGTLAGGEQYF. The CDR3, as DNA: TGCGCCAGCAGCCAAGGGACCCTAGCGGGAGGGGAGCAGTACTTC.

The gene calls are TRBV3-1 (or the pseudogene TRBV3-2) and TRBJ2-1; D is undetermined. The ends were cut back, 3 bases at V and 5 bases at J, with 11 bases in the middle. CDR3 size: 14 residues. Germline V lookup: CDR1 LGHDT, CDR2 YNNKEL (reference sequence). DNA for the CDR3: TGTGCCAGCAGCCAGAGTCGAGCACACAATGAGCAGTTCTTC. It specifies CASSQSRAHNEQFF.

This chain joins TRBV5-1 and TRBJ1-6; perhaps TRBD1 as D (5 bases). The V gene's germline CDR1 is SGHRS and CDR2 YFSETQ. V was pared by 4 bases and J by 10 bases, with 24 bases between. The CDR3 contains 17 residues. The CDR3 DNA reads as TGCGCCAGCAGCCAAGGACACGTACCGCTGCTACGGTCACCCCTCCACTTT. Translating gives CASSQGHVPLLRSPLHF.

In its sample, this clone was seen once. V usage is TRBV10-3 and J usage is TRBJ1-4; D might be TRBD1 (6 bases). Trimming left V 6 bases short and J 8 bases short, with 16 bases between. CDR3 length equals 14 residues. Germline V gene lookup returns CDR1 ENHRY and CDR2 SYGVKD. The CDR3 coding sequence is TGTGCCATCAGCCCCAGGGGAGTTAAGGAAAAACTGTTTTTT. Translated: CAISPRGVKEKLFF.

The CDR3 sequence is CASSSGLVNTGELFF. Written as DNA, the CDR3 is TGTGCCAGCAGCTCGGGACTAGTAAACACCGGGGAGCTGTTTTTT. V usage is TRBV11-2 and J usage is TRBJ2-2; TRBD2 matches at 8 bases. The CDR3 runs 15 residues. With 4 bases clipped from V and 2 bases from J, the junction kept 3 bases outside the gene matches. CDR1 and CDR2 from the germline V gene are SGHAT and FQNNGV.

The chain recombines TRBV7-9 with TRBJ2-3, with D perhaps matching TRBD2 (5 bases). The CDR3 totals 15 residues. Per germline, CDR1 SEHNR and CDR2 FQNEAQ (reference sequence). V lost 5 bases to trimming and J lost 2 bases, with 14 bases between them. CDR3 amino acids: CASSPDFLTTDTQYF. In nucleotides, the CDR3 is TGTGCCAGCAGCCCGGACTTCCTAACCACAGATACGCAGTATTTT.